A selection of T cell receptor beta chains follows, all from one sample in a study of metastatic and nonmetastatic thyroid tumors. TCRdb re-processed the PCR reads through MiXCR. The profile shows 20,000 to 25,000 clones, roughly 22% of them singletons. Sequenced sample: blood. These receptors were taken from a female donor with papillary thyroid cancer or a benign thyroid nodule (not recorded which). Some clones in this sample may be carry-over from other donors' samples. Each CDR3 is given without its conserved first and last residue.

j_gene	v_gene	CDR3aa
TRBJ2-2	TRBV10-1	ASSESISSNTGELF
TRBJ1-5	TRBV28	ASSLQGTSNQPQH
TRBJ2-1	TRBV11-2	ASSQDASSYNEQF
TRBJ2-2	TRBV11-2	ASSLDRSTGGAPGELF
TRBJ2-7	TRBV10-3	ATWATYEQY
TRBJ2-1	TRBV28	ASRVDPYNEQF
TRBJ2-7	TRBV11-2	AISSCATAYEQY
TRBJ2-1	TRBV20-1	SARDYGTSGDNEQF
TRBJ2-7	TRBV18	ASSPSTEQY
TRBJ2-1	TRBV20-1	SATAGYGVYNEQF
TRBJ2-1	TRBV6-1	ASSEVASWGGDEQF
TRBJ2-2	TRBV7-9	ASSLGETGELF
TRBJ2-2	TRBV30	AWSLFRTLNTGELF
TRBJ1-2	TRBV30	AWTQSNYGYT
TRBJ2-1	TRBV7-3	ASSRTSRNEQF
TRBJ2-3	TRBV14	ASSRKGGLQLRDYTGDTQY
TRBJ2-7	TRBV6-1	ASNRGIDYEQY
TRBJ2-1	TRBV4-1	ASSQDSGRVEQF
TRBJ2-7	TRBV9	ASSVDQFSVAFEQY
TRBJ1-2	TRBV6-2/TRBV6-3	ASTRTANYGYT
TRBJ1-1	TRBV19	ASSYEGNRWNTEAF
TRBJ1-6	TRBV27	ASSFTPLSSPLH
TRBJ2-2	TRBV5-1	ASDRLAGGFTGELF
TRBJ2-2	TRBV7-9	ASSLGETGELF
TRBJ2-7	TRBV20-1	SARQLAGGPGEQY
TRBJ2-7	TRBV4-1	DSSHLSGRKNEQY
TRBJ1-1	TRBV29-1	SALRTFDAEAF
TRBJ2-1	TRBV7-6	ASSTLAAYNEQF
TRBJ1-1	TRBV5-4	ASTQDRTRNTEAF
TRBJ2-2	TRBV7-8	AGKGRGQNTGELF
TRBJ2-2	TRBV5-6	ASGLGEGTGELF
TRBJ2-2	TRBV18	ASSPSGTANTGELF
TRBJ2-1	TRBV6-2/TRBV6-3	ASTDGGGQQF
TRBJ1-4	TRBV7-2	ASSSGTANEKLF
TRBJ1-2	TRBV7-9	ASSLGGATYT
TRBJ2-1	TRBV10-2	ASRGGGGYNEQF
TRBJ2-7	TRBV6-1	ASSEYSGTGGYEQY
TRBJ1-2	TRBV28	ASSPPGQGVSGYT
TRBJ1-2	TRBV19	ATQTNYGYT
TRBJ2-7	TRBV6-1	ASSPGLGGYEQY
TRBJ2-2	TRBV20-1	SARDIWAVELF
TRBJ2-1	TRBV9	ASSVGLGLNEQF
TRBJ1-1	TRBV11-1	ASSLGNRQIRHTEAF
TRBJ1-1	TRBV28	ASSLVGFGAF
TRBJ1-5	TRBV30	AWSGQGGKLAQH
TRBJ2-1	TRBV7-2	ANILTGTSNEQF
TRBJ2-7	TRBV7-2	ASSLELKSYEQY
TRBJ1-4	TRBV7-9	ASSLRGKLF
TRBJ1-2	TRBV28	ASSTPGQVAGYT
TRBJ2-2	TRBV6-4	ASSDSTGPGELF
TRBJ2-1	TRBV6-2/TRBV6-3	ASRNVSGGAYNEQF
TRBJ2-5	TRBV2	ASSVGFFPETQY
TRBJ2-7	TRBV7-2	ASISLVGTGYEQY